Each of the 11 T cell receptor beta chains below was sequenced from the same sample in a study of molecular identifiers for immune sequencing clone quantification. TCRdb processed the PCR reads anew with MiXCR; each CDR3 protein has one entry. The table has some 590,000 distinct CDR3 sequences, roughly 27% seen once. Sequencing input: naive CD8+ T cells from blood, with Jurkat cell RNA spiked in. The subset was: FACS-sorted CD8+CD4-CCR7+CD45RA+ naive T cells. The source of these receptors is a human donor in good health. Some libraries in this study had Jurkat cell RNA spiked in.

In this sample, this clonotype turned up many times. This chain joins TRBV28 and TRBJ2-3, with TRBD2 identical over 9 bases. V was pared by 3 bases and J by 3 bases, with 13 bases of the junction left unmatched. CDR3 length equals 18 residues. Germline V lookup: CDR1 MDHEN, CDR2 SYDVKM. CDR3 in DNA: TGTGCCAGCAGTTTGGGGGGCTCTAGCGGGACGGGGACAGATACGCAGTATTTT. This gives the protein CASSLGGSSGTGTDTQYF.

A note on this clonotype: As the CDR3 is not closed by the conserved phenylalanine or tryptophan, this likely results from a read error. The V gene is TRBV6-5, the J gene TRBJ1-1, with D unclear. V lost 5 bases and J lost 4, with 11 bases in between. CDR1 and CDR2 from the germline V gene are MNHEY and SVGAGI. There are 13 residues in the CDR3. CDR3 coding DNA: TGTGCCAGCAGTCCTGCGGACTCCACTGAAGCTTTCCTT. This translates into CASSPADSTEAFL.

There are many counts of this clonotype. The chain has TRBV4-1 and TRBJ2-1; 7 bases line up with TRBD1. Germline-derived CDR1 and CDR2 are MGHRA and YSYEKL. The junction had 6 bases not matched to a gene; V was cut back by 4 bases and J by 0 bases. The CDR3 runs to 16 residues. The CDR3 is CASSLKTGSSYNEQFF. DNA of the CDR3: TGCGCCAGCAGCCTGAAGACAGGGAGCTCCTACAATGAGCAGTTCTTC.

This clonotype was observed once. Being one base from a much bigger clone, this may be a read error. The genes are TRBV18 and TRBJ1-1, with D possibly TRBD1 on 6 matching bases. The CDR3 spans 15 residues. Germline V gene data show CDR1 as KGHSH and CDR2 as LQKENI. DNA of the CDR3: TGTGCCGGCTCACCATCCCCGGGGGCAAGCACTGAAGCTTTCTTT. Translated: CAGSPSPGASTEAFF.

This clonotype was picked up a small number of times. The V gene is TRBV19, the J gene TRBJ2-3, with TRBD2 as a possible D gene (7 bases). Germline assignment: CDR1 LNHDA and CDR2 SQIVND (reference sequence). The CDR3 is 14 amino acids. Trimming stripped 7 bases from V and 4 bases from J, with 15 bases between. The DNA for the CDR3 is TGTGCCAGTAAGGGGGACTACTTTCCAGATACGCAGTATTTT. The encoded protein is CASKGDYFPDTQYF.

This clonotype was seen more than once but under ten times. The rearrangement links TRBV5-1 to TRBJ2-1; 10 nucleotides line up with TRBD2. V lost 4 bases, J lost 3 bases, and 4 bases stayed unmatched. This CDR3 comprises 15 residues. Germline loops: CDR1 SGHRS, CDR2 YFSETQ. CDR3 sequence (DNA): TGCGCCAGCAGCGTTAGCGGGGGGCTCTACAATGAGCAGTTCTTC. Translation: CASSVSGGLYNEQFF.

This clonotype was picked up many times. V gene TRBV29-1 combines with J gene TRBJ1-1; unclear D gene. CDR1 and CDR2 (germline): SQVTM, ANQGSEA. The CDR3 covers 10 residues. Trimming removed 3 bases at V and 7 bases at J, with 6 bases between. CDR3 sequence (DNA): TGCAGCGTTGAGGTGCTTGAAGCTTTCTTT. It encodes CSVEVLEAFF. The full variable domain, with the rest looked up from reference TRBV29-1 and TRBJ1-1, is SAVISQKPSRDICQRGTSLTIQCQVDSQVTMMFWYRQQPGQSLTLIATANQGSEATYESGFVIDKFPISRPNLTFSTLTVSNMSPEDSSIYLCSVEVLEAFFGQGTRLTVV.

This clonotype appeared many times. CDR3 sequence: CASSLEAGTSSYEQYF. In nucleotides, the CDR3 is TGCGCCAGCAGCTTGGAAGCAGGGACAAGCTCCTACGAGCAGTACTTC. The chain couples TRBV5-1 to TRBJ2-7; TRBD1 is a possible D gene (6 bases). Deletions cut 0 bases from V and 0 bases from J, with 13 bases between. The CDR3 runs to 16 residues. Per the germline V gene, CDR1 is SGHRS and CDR2 is YFSETQ. Supplemented by reference TRBV5-1 and TRBJ2-7, the full variable domain reads KAGVTQTPRYLIKTRGQQVTLSCSPISGHRSVSWYQQTPGQGLQFLFEYFSETQRNKGNFPGRFSGRQFSNSRSEMNVSTLELGDSALYLCASSLEAGTSSYEQYFGPGTRLTVT.

This clonotype was found many times. Here the CDR3 DNA reads TGCAGCGTTGAACTCCGGACTAGCGGGCCGGGGGGCGAGCAGTACTTC. This codes for CSVELRTSGPGGEQYF. The gene calls are TRBV29-1 and TRBJ2-7; 11 bases line up with TRBD2. The CDR3 covers 16 residues. CDR1 is SQVTM and CDR2 is ANQGSEA in the germline V gene. Trimming cost V 2 bases and J 6 bases; bases outside gene matches: 12.

This clonotype was seen repeatedly, ten times or more. The V call is TRBV6-5, the J call TRBJ2-4; 12 bases are shared with TRBD1. V dropped 4 bases and J dropped 8; count of bases not matched to a gene: 9. This CDR3 region has 16 residues. CDR1 and CDR2 (germline): MNHEY, SVGAGI. CDR3 loop: CASSSQRDRGLDIQYF. The CDR3 nucleotides are TGTGCCAGCAGTTCGCAGCGGGACAGGGGGCTGGACATTCAGTACTTC.

This chain joins TRBV19 and TRBJ2-1; D remains ambiguous. Trimming took 4 bases from V and 7 from J, leaving 11 bases between them. CDR3 length: 13 residues. Germline CDR1 is LNHDA and CDR2 is SQIVND (reference sequence). The DNA of the CDR3 is TGTGCCAGTAGTACCCCACCGGTTAATGAGCAGTTCTTC. This translates into CASSTPPVNEQFF.